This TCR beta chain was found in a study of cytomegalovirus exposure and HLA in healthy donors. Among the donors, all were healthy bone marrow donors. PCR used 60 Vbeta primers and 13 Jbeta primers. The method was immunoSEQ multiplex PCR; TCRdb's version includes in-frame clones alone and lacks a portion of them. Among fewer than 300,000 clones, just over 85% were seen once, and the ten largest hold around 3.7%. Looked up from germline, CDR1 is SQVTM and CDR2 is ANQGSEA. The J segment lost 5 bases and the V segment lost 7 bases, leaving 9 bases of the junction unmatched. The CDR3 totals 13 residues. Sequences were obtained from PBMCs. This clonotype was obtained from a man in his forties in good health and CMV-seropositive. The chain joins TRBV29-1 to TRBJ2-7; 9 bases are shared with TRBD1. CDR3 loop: CSAMGQGGDEQYF. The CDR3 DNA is TGCAGCGCTATGGGACAGGGCGGCGACGAGCAGTACTTC.